This T cell receptor (beta chain) is drawn from a study of shared clonotypes between healthy human individuals (dated by TCRdb to 2018 to 2020). At the level of the whole study: A couple of women and a few men aged 18 to 49 years were included in the cohort. To estimate repertoire size and how much clonotype sharing occurs between individuals, the study deeply sequenced the blood TCR repertoires of roughly 5 healthy adults. Different laboratories and diverse techniques were used to prepare libraries and sequence TCR repertoires, to increase sequencing depth and limit assay-specific biases. For each donor, CD4 naive and CD4 memory were each given three plates, CD8 naive was given two plates, and CD8 memory was given one plate. Per donor, leukapheresis produced somewhere between about 0.94 and 9.5 billion PBMCs. Results the study describes overall, beyond this receptor: Across a handful of donors, approximately 4.6% of naive CD4, approximately 4% of naive CD8, roughly 2.3% of memory CD4, and over 0.35% of memory CD8 clonotypes were shared. Sampling was limited to blood, and TCR repertoires in tissue likely differ from TCR repertoires in blood. Compared with non-shared clonotypes, clonotypes shared by all four sorted-subset donors had higher generation probabilities. Even with the large sequencing depth, rarefaction of the sorted-subset datasets indicated that sequencing was incomplete. Naive subsets generally had larger estimated clonotype richness than memory subsets did. The genetic and exposure-history diversity represented was limited by the small number of donors. Based on pairwise subsampling, the degree of clonotype sharing among donors was expected to be affected by sequencing depth.

The donors were healthy, HIV-negative adults with no recently reported acute infections or vaccinations. Only Caucasian adults living in Nashville, Tennessee, USA were represented among the donors. Magnetic negative selection was used to enrich CD4+ T cells, after which naive cells were positively selected on CD45RA and the negative fraction became the memory subset. After blood collection by leukapheresis, PBMCs were isolated using Ficoll-Histopaque density gradient centrifugation and then cryopreserved in the vapor phase of liquid nitrogen. Analytical flow cytometry was used to check the purity and quantity of each magnetically sorted T cell population. Genomic DNA was isolated from every sorted fraction and measured by UV absorbance on a Nanodrop 2000c. Using the deep immunoSEQ assay, multiplex PCR amplified TCR CDR3 regions from genomic DNA. Extracted genomic DNA from each cell subset was distributed evenly across all wells of several immunoSEQ 96-well plates, and each plate was treated as a replicate. For sorted subsets, roughly 200 ng of genomic DNA, equivalent to 25,000 to 35,000 T cell genomes, went into each replicate PCR. Purified libraries were quantified with a Qubit 3.0 fluorometer, sized on a Bioanalyzer 2100, and re-quantified with the KAPA Library Quantification kit. A separate single-read 150-cycle Illumina NextSeq 550 flow cell was used to sequence each immunoSEQ 96-well plate. Per the original workflow: Because the immunoSEQ output included only junctional sequences and no quality scores, the filtering could not be the same as the filtering used for full-length reads. To assign V/J genes and CDR3, sequences were annotated using PyIR, a Python wrapper for IgBLAST v1.9, with IMGT germline references. Reads were filtered out if the reads had weak V/J assignments (E-value above 1e-6), no CDR3, stop codons, out-of-frame junctions, or ambiguous translated residues. V3J clonotypes were defined as sequences sharing an identical inferred V gene, J gene, and CDR3 amino acid sequence. Percentage overlap between repertoires was calculated by dividing the number of shared unique clonotypes by the size of the smaller repertoire. Richness of each repertoire was evaluated using RTK rarefaction, the Chao1 estimator, and Recon v2.1 estimates of unobserved clonotypes. OLGA was used to compute generation probabilities for all TCRbeta clonotypes that the gDNA method yielded from a few donors. TCRdb holds this immuneACCESS table with in-frame rearrangements only. Some clones are missing; in checked studies, unresolved V genes explain under half, and the rest has no known cause. V and J calls and clone size follow that table, whereas D and trimming were derived from the DNA. Within this sample are approximately 530,000 clones, with approximately 95% of them counted one time only. About 0.06% of the sample is taken by the ten largest.

The germline V gene encodes CDR1 MNHNS and CDR2 SASEGT. V has 6 bases trimmed and J has 7 bases trimmed; junction bases matching no gene number 4. Taken from cysteine to phenylalanine, the CDR3 has 15 residues. Here the CDR3 DNA is all that survives: 45 bases in frame from base 1. Comment on this clone: It lacks a known antigen. Within one base of it there is no much larger clone, and no base qualities were kept.

The sequence joins TRBV6-1 to TRBJ2-1, with TRBD2 identical over 15 junction bases. Sequenced: naive CD4+ T cells sorted from blood. Per the publication, the cell subset or site label means: CD45RA+ positively selected. The TCR originated in a young woman in good health. The nucleotide sequence reads TGTGCCAGCAGGGCCGGACTAGCGGGAGGGAATGAGCAGTTCTTC. This yields the protein CASRAGLAGGNEQFF.